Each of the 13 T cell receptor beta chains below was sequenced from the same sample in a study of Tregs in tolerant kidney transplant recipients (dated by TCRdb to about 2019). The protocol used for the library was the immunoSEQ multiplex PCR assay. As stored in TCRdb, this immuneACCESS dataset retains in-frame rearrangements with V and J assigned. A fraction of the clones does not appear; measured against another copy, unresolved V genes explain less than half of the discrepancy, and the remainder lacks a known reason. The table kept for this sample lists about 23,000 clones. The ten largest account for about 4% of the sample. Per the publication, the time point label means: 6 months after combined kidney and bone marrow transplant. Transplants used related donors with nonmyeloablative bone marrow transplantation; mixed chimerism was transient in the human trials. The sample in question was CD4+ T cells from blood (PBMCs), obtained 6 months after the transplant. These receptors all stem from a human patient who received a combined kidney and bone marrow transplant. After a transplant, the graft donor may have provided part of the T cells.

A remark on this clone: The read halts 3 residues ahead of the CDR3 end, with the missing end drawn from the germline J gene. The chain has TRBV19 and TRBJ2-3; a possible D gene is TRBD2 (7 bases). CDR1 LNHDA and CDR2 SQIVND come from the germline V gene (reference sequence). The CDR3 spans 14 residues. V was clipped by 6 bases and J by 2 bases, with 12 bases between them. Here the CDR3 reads CASSLRGATDTQYF. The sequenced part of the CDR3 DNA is TGTGCCAGTAGCCTTCGGGGGGCCACAGATACG.

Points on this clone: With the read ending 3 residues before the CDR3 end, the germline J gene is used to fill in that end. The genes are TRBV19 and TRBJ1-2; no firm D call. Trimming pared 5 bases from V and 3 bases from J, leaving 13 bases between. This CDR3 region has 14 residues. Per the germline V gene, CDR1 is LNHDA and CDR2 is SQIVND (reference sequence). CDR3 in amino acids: CASSVETGYYGYTF. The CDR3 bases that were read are TGTGCCAGTAGTGTCGAAACCGGGTACTATGGC.

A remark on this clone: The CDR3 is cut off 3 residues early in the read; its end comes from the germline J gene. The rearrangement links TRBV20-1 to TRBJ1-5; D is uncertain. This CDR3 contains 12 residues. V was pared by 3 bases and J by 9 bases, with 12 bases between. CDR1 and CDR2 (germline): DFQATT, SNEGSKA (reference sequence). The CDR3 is CSASSGAGPQHF. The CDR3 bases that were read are TGCAGTGCTAGCTCAGGCGCAGGGCCC.

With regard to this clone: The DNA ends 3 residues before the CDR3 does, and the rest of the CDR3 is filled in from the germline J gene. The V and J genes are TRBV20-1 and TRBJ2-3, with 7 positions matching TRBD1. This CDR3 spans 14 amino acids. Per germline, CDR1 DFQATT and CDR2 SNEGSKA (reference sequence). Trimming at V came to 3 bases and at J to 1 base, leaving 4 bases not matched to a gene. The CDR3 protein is CSASQDRGTDTQYF. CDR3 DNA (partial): TGCAGTGCTAGTCAAGACAGGGGCACAGATACG.

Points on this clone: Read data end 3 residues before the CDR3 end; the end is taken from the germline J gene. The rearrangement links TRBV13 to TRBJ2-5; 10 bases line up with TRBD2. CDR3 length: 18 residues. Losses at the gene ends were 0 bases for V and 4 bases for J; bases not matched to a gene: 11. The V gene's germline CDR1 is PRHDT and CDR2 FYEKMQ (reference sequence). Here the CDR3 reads CASSLGLWEAGGPETQYF. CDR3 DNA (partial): TGTGCCAGCAGCTTAGGCCTCTGGGAAGCGGGGGGGCCAGAGACC.

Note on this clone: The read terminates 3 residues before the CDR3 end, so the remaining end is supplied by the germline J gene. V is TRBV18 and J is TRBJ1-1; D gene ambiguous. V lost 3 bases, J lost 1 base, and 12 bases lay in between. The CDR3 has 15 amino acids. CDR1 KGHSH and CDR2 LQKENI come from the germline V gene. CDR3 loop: CASSPLPGSNTEAFF. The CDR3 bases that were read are TGTGCCAGCTCACCTCTCCCCGGGTCGAACACTGAA.

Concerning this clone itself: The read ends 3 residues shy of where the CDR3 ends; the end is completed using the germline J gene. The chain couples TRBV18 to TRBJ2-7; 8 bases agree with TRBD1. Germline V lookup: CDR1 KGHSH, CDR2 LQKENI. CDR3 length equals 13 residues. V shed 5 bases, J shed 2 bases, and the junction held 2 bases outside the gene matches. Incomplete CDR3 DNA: TGTGCCAGCTCAAGGGGACAGGCCTACGAG. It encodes CASSRGQAYE. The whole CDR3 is CASSRGQAYEQYF.

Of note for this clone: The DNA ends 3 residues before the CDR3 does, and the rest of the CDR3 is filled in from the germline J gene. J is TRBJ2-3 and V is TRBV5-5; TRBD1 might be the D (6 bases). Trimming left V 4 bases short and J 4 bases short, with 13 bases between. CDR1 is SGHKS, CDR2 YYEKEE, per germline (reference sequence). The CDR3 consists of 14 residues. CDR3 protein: CASSIQGGADTQYF. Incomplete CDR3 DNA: TGTGCCAGCAGCATACAGGGCGGCGCAGATACG.

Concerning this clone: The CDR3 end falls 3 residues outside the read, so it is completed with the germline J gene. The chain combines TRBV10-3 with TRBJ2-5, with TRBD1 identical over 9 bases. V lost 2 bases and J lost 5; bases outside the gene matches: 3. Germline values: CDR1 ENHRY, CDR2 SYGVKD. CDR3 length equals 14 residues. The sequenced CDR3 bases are TGTGCCATCAGTGAGCCGACAGGGGGGGAGACC. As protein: CAISEPTGGET. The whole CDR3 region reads CAISEPTGGETQYF.

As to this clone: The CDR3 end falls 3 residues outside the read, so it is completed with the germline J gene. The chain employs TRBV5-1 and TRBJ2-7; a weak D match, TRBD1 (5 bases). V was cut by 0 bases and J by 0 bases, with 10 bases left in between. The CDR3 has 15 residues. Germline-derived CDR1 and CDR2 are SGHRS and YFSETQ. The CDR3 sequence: CASSLGGLSSYEQYF. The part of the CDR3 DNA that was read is TGCGCCAGCAGCTTGGGGGGCCTGAGCTCCTACGAG. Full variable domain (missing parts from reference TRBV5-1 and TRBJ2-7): KAGVTQTPRYLIKTRGQQVTLSCSPISGHRSVSWYQQTPGQGLQFLFEYFSETQRNKGNFPGRFSGRQFSNSRSEMNVSTLELGDSALYLCASSLGGLSSYEQYFGPGTRLTVT.

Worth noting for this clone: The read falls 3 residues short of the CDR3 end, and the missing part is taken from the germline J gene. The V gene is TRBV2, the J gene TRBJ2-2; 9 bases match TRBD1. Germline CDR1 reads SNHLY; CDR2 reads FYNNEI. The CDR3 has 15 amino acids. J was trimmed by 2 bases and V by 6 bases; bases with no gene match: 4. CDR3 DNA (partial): TGTGCCAGCAGCGGACAGGGGAGAAACACCGGGGAG. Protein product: CASSGQGRNTGE. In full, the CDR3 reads CASSGQGRNTGELFF.

The sequenced CDR3 bases are TGTGCCAGCAGCTCCCTCGGGACTAGCGGGGTAGGAGATACG. Its protein is CASSSLGTSGVGDT. The complete CDR3 sequence is CASSSLGTSGVGDTQYF. The V call is TRBV7-8, the J call TRBJ2-3, with 13 bases that match TRBD2. The read halts 3 residues ahead of the CDR3 end, with the missing end drawn from the germline J gene. Germline V gives CDR1 SGHVS, CDR2 FQNEAQ. J was trimmed by 5 bases and V by 4 bases; bases with no gene match: 9. This CDR3 is built from 17 residues.

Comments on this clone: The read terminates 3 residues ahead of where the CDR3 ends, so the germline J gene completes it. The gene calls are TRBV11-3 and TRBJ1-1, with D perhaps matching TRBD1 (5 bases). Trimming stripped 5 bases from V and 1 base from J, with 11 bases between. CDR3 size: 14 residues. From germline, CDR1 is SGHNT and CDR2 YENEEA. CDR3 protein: CASSPGGKNTEAFF. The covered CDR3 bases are TGTGCCAGCAGCCCGGGGGGTAAGAACACTGAA. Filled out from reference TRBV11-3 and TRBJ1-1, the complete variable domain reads EAGVVQSPRYKIIEKKQPVAFWCNPISGHNTLYWYLQNLGQGPELLIRYENEEAVDDSQLPKDRFSAERLKGVDSTLKIQPAELGDSAVYLCASSPGGKNTEAFFGQGTRLTVV.